Detailed here is one TCR beta chain. Its antigen remains unidentified. CDR1 is DFQATT and CDR2 is SNEGSKA in the germline V gene (reference sequence). With 4 bases removed from V and 2 bases from J, the gap between germline ends came to 9 bases. The CDR3 contains 12 residues. The source of the sample is a study of post-analysis software for immune sequencing data. Findings of the study overall: In patients, TRBV5-6, TRBV5-1 and TRBV20-1 belonged to five or six TRBV segments found more frequently than in controls.

Included in the TCR beta cDNA libraries were unique molecular identifiers. TCRdb called the PCR reads again in MiXCR, with one record for every CDR3 protein. This sample has around 400,000 distinct CDR3 sequences, with approximately 38% found just once. The chain joins TRBV20-1 to TRBJ2-7; the D gene is possibly TRBD1 (6 bases). This clonotype was obtained from a girl between 2 and 10 years old with multiple sclerosis. The sample was blood. CDR3 in amino acids: CSAKGQTYEQYF. The CDR3 DNA follows: TGCAGTGCTAAAGGACAGACCTACGAGCAGTACTTC.